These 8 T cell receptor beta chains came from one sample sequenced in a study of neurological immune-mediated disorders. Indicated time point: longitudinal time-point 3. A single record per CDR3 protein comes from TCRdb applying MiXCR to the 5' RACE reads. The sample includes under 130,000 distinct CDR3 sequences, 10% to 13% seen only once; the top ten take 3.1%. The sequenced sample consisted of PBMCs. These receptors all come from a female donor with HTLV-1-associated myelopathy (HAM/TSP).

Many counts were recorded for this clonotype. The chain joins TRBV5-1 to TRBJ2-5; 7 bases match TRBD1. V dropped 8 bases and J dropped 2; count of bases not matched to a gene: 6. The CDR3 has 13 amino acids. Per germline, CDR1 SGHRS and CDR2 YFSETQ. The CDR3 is CASRDRPQETQYF. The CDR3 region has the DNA TGCGCCAGTCGGGACAGACCACAAGAGACCCAGTACTTC. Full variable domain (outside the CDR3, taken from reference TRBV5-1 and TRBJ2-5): KAGVTQTPRYLIKTRGQQVTLSCSPISGHRSVSWYQQTPGQGLQFLFEYFSETQRNKGNFPGRFSGRQFSNSRSEMNVSTLELGDSALYLCASRDRPQETQYFGPGTRLLVL.

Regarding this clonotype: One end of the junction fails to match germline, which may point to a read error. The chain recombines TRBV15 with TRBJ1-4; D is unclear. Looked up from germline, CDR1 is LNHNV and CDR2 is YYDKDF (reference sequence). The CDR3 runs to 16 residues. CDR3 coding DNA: TGTGCCAACAGCAGAGAGTATGGCCTGGTGGCAGAAAAACTGTTTTTT. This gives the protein CANSREYGLVAEKLFF.

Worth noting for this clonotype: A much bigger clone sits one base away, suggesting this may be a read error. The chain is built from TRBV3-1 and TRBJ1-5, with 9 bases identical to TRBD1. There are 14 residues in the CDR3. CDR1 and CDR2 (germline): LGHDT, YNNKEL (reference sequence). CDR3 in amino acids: CASSQGTGIQTQHF. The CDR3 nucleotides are TGTGCCAGCAGCCAGGGGACAGGGATTCAGACCCAGCATTTT.

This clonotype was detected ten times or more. CDR3 region: CASSKSSGGYNEQFF. CDR3 DNA: TGCGCCAGCAGCAAGAGTAGCGGGGGCTACAATGAGCAGTTCTTC. The chain joins TRBV5-1 to TRBJ2-1; 9 bases match TRBD2. Losses at the gene ends were 4 bases for V and 3 bases for J; bases not matched to a gene: 5. CDR3 length: 15 residues. The V gene's germline CDR1 is SGHRS and CDR2 YFSETQ.

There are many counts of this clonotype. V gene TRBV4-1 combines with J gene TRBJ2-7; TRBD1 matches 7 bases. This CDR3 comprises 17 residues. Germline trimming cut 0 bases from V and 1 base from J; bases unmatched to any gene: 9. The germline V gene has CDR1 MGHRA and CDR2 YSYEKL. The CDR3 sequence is CASSQEGSRQGSYEQYF. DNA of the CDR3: TGCGCCAGCAGCCAAGAGGGCTCGAGACAGGGTTCCTACGAGCAGTACTTC.

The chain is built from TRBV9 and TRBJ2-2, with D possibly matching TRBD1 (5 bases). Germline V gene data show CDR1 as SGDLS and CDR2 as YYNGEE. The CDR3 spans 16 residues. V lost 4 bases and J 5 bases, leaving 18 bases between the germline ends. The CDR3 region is CASSYRSQGSTGELFF. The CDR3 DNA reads TGTGCCAGCAGCTACAGGAGTCAGGGTTCAACCGGGGAGCTGTTTTTT.

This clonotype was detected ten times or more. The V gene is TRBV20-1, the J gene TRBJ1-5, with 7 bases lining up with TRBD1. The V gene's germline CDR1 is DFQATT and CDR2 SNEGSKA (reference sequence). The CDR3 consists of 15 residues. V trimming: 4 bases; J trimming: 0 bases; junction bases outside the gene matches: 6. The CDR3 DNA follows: TGCAGTGCTACCTTAGGGACAGTTAGCAATCAGCCCCAGCATTTT. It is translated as CSATLGTVSNQPQHF.

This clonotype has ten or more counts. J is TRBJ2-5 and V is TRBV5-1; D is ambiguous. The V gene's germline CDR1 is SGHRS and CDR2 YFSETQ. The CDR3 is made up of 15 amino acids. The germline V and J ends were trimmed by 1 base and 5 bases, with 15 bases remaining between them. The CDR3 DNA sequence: TGCGCCAGCAGCTTGTCAAACCAACGTGGCGAGACCCAGTACTTC. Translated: CASSLSNQRGETQYF.